These 21 T cell receptor beta chains share one sample of origin, sequenced in a study of T-cell memory formation after mild COVID-19. TCRdb processed the 5' RACE reads anew with MiXCR; each CDR3 protein has one entry. The profile shows 190,000 or so distinct CDR3 sequences, about 20% of them singletons. Material for sequencing was PBMCs or a T cell subset sorted from them (not recorded which). The receptors shown here come from an adult woman who had mild COVID-19 (a few samples of this study predate the infection). Cell type and time point are not known.

This clonotype was seen a few times. This chain links TRBV7-8 with TRBJ2-3, with 7 positions matching TRBD2. This CDR3 is built from 17 residues. The V gene end was trimmed by 2 bases and the J gene end by 4 bases; junction bases not matched to a gene: 12. Germline CDR1 reads SGHVS; CDR2 reads FQNEAQ. CDR3 amino acids: CASSLKIGGSSPDTQYF. The DNA for the CDR3 is TGTGCCAGCAGCTTAAAGATAGGCGGGAGTTCCCCAGATACGCAGTATTTT. Supplemented by reference TRBV7-8 and TRBJ2-3, the full variable domain reads GAGVSQSPRYKVAKRGQDVALRCDPISGHVSLFWYQQALGQGPEFLTYFQNEAQLDKSGLPSDRFFAERPEGSVSTLKIQRTQQEDSAVYLCASSLKIGGSSPDTQYFGPGTRLTVL.

CDR3 amino acids: CASSYQGLAGNNEQFF. The CDR3 nucleotides are TGTGCCAGCAGTTACCAGGGACTAGCGGGTAACAATGAGCAGTTCTTC. The V call is TRBV6-5, the J call TRBJ2-1, with TRBD2 matching over 12 bases. Germline values: CDR1 MNHEY, CDR2 SVGAGI. This CDR3 region has 16 residues. Trimming removed 2 bases from V and 5 bases from J; junction bases left unmatched: 4.

This clonotype was observed a handful of times. The genes are TRBV7-9 and TRBJ1-1, with a weak D call TRBD1 (6 bases). V lost 4 bases, J lost 7 bases, and 10 bases lay in between. The CDR3 runs to 12 residues. Germline V gene lookup returns CDR1 SEHNR and CDR2 FQNEAQ (reference sequence). The CDR3 nucleotides are TGTGCCAGCAGCTCCTACAGGGATGAAGCTTTCTTT. The encoded protein is CASSSYRDEAFF.

V and J are TRBV16 and TRBJ2-5, with D possibly matching TRBD1 (6 bases). The CDR3 runs to 15 residues. CDR1 is KGHSY and CDR2 is FQNENV in the germline V gene. The V end lost 7 bases, the J end lost 1 base, and 16 bases lay between the germline ends. As DNA, the CDR3 is TGTGCCAGCATGGAGAGGGACAACCTCCAAGAGACCCAGTACTTC. It translates to CASMERDNLQETQYF.

The sample holds many counts of this clonotype. The CDR3 DNA reads TGCGCCAGCAGCTTGGGAACAGGGATTACTGAAGCTTTCTTT. It encodes CASSLGTGITEAFF. V is TRBV5-1 and J is TRBJ1-1; maybe TRBD1 (6 bases). Germline V gene data show CDR1 as SGHRS and CDR2 as YFSETQ. The CDR3 is 14 residues long. The ends were cut back, 0 bases at V and 5 bases at J, with 11 bases in the middle.

The chain is built from TRBV7-9 and TRBJ2-7; 9 bases are shared with TRBD1. J was trimmed by 3 bases and V by 8 bases; bases with no gene match: 2. CDR1 and CDR2 (germline): SEHNR, FQNEAQ (reference sequence). This CDR3 comprises 12 residues. The CDR3 bases are TGTGCCAGCGGGACAGGGATCTACGAGCAGTACTTC. As protein: CASGTGIYEQYF. The complete variable domain, with remaining parts taken from reference TRBV7-9 and TRBJ2-7, reads DTGVSQNPRHKITKRGQNVTFRCDPISEHNRLYWYRQTLGQGPEFLTYFQNEAQLEKSRLLSDRFSAERPKGSFSTLEIQRTEQGDSAMYLCASGTGIYEQYFGPGTRLTVT.

There are a few counts of this clonotype. This chain links TRBV5-1 with TRBJ2-5; 10 positions agree with TRBD2. CDR1 is SGHRS and CDR2 is YFSETQ in the germline V gene. The CDR3 is made up of 16 amino acids. The J segment lost 2 bases and the V segment lost 0 bases, leaving 4 bases of the junction unmatched. For the CDR3, the DNA is TGCGCCAGCAGCTTGGGGCTAGCGGGGGAACAAGAGACCCAGTACTTC. Translation: CASSLGLAGEQETQYF.

The rearrangement links TRBV5-1 to TRBJ1-5; TRBD1 might be the D (6 bases). CDR1 and CDR2 (germline): SGHRS, YFSETQ. V was trimmed by 8 bases and J by 11 bases, leaving 11 bases between them. The CDR3 is 10 amino acids. The chain's CDR3 is CARAGVSQHF. The DNA for the CDR3 is TGCGCCAGGGCAGGGGTGTCCCAGCATTTT.

V is TRBV2 and J is TRBJ2-1; D is ambiguous. The germline gives CDR1 SNHLY, CDR2 FYNNEI. With 11 bases removed from V and 9 bases from J, the gap between germline ends came to 20 bases. The CDR3 is 13 residues long. In DNA form, the CDR3 reads TGTGCCGCCGTCGGGCTTCCTTGGGGTGAGCAGTTCTTC. Protein sequence: CAAVGLPWGEQFF.

This clonotype was seen a handful of times. This may arise from a read error, as a much more abundant clone is one base away. The chain has TRBV9 and TRBJ1-5; D call uncertain. This CDR3 region has 13 residues. Trimming stripped 0 bases from V and 2 bases from J, with 3 bases between. CDR1 is SGDLS, CDR2 YYNGEE, per germline. The CDR3, as DNA: TGTGCCAGCAGCGTAGATGGCAATCAGCCCCAGCATTTT. It codes for CASSVDGNQPQHF. Using reference TRBV9 and TRBJ1-5 for the parts outside the CDR3, the full variable domain is DSGVTQTPKHLITATGQRVTLRCSPRSGDLSVYWYQQSLDQGLQFLIQYYNGEERAKGNILERFSAQQFPDLHSELNLSSLELGDSALYFCASSVDGNQPQHFGDGTRLSIL.

The rearrangement links TRBV24-1 to TRBJ1-1; D may be TRBD1 (6 bases). CDR3 length: 14 amino acids. CDR1 and CDR2 (germline): KGHDR, SFDVKD. V lost 4 bases and J lost 0, with 8 bases in between. This CDR3 is CATSDRGLNTEAFF. CDR3 in DNA: TGTGCCACCAGTGACAGGGGACTGAACACTGAAGCTTTCTTT.

V and J are TRBV6-2 or TRBV6-3 and TRBJ1-2; D is possibly TRBD1 (5 bases). The length of the CDR3 is 15 residues. Looked up from germline, CDR1 is MNHEY and CDR2 is SVGEGT. With 0 bases removed from V and 2 bases from J, the gap between germline ends came to 10 bases. The CDR3 sequence: CASSYSGPPNYGYTF. Written as DNA, the CDR3 is TGTGCCAGCAGTTACTCGGGACCGCCCAACTATGGCTACACCTTC.

CDR3 DNA: TGCGCCAGCAGCCAATTTAGGACAGGGAACACCGGGGAGCTGTTTTTT. This codes for CASSQFRTGNTGELFF. The rearrangement joins TRBV4-1 to TRBJ2-2, with 7 bases identical to TRBD1. This CDR3 contains 16 residues. J lost 1 base, V lost 2 bases, and 4 bases had no gene match. CDR1 is MGHRA and CDR2 is YSYEKL in the germline V gene.

The chain uses TRBV11-2 and TRBJ2-5, with 9 bases matching TRBD1. The J call is uncertain, as TRBJ2-7 better fits the DNA end. The germline V gene encodes CDR1 SGHAT and CDR2 FQNNGV. CDR3 length equals 16 residues. The CDR3 nucleotides are TGTGCCAGCAGCTTAGGGCGGGACAGGGCCCACTACGAGCAGTACTTC. Encoded protein: CASSLGRDRAHYEQYF.

V and J are TRBV20-1 and TRBJ2-1; the D gene is possibly TRBD2 (5 bases). Germline CDR1 and CDR2: DFQATT and SNEGSKA (reference sequence). The CDR3 has 16 residues. The V and J ends lost 0 bases and 0 bases respectively, with 12 bases between them. The CDR3 DNA sequence: TGCAGTGCTAGAGATAGTGTGGGGAGCTCCTACAATGAGCAGTTCTTC. It yields the protein CSARDSVGSSYNEQFF.

This clonotype has a handful of counts. The rearrangement uses TRBV24-1 and TRBJ2-3, with 7 bases aligning to TRBD2. Germline CDR1 KGHDR, CDR2 SFDVKD. The V gene end was trimmed by 2 bases and the J gene end by 5 bases; junction bases not matched to a gene: 9. There are 16 residues in the CDR3. The CDR3 region is CATSDWLADARDTQYF. The CDR3 bases are TGTGCCACCAGTGATTGGCTAGCGGACGCACGAGATACGCAGTATTTT.

This clonotype has only a few counts. The rearrangement uses TRBV6-1 and TRBJ2-2; D is ambiguous. Trimming stripped 4 bases from V and 3 bases from J, with 9 bases between. There are 14 residues in the CDR3. Germline V lookup: CDR1 MNHNS, CDR2 SASEGT. As DNA, the CDR3 is TGTGCCAGCAGTGTCGGCAGCGACACCGGGGAGCTGTTTTTT. Residues: CASSVGSDTGELFF.

The chain combines TRBV15 with TRBJ2-1; D tentatively fits TRBD1 or TRBD2 (5 bases each). The CDR3 sequence is 14 residues long. CDR1 is LNHNV, CDR2 YYDKDF, per germline (reference sequence). Trimming took off 3 bases at V and 6 bases at J, with 12 bases between the two ends. The CDR3 DNA follows: TGTGCCACCAGCAGTGTGACGGGGCCCAATGAGCAGTTCTTC. Amino acids: CATSSVTGPNEQFF.

This clonotype was seen a handful of times. The chain links TRBV6-5 to TRBJ2-1; D ambiguous. CDR1 and CDR2 from the germline V gene are MNHEY and SVGAGI. The CDR3 runs to 14 residues. The V gene lost 0 bases and the J gene lost 9 bases, with 12 bases spanning the gap. The CDR3 DNA reads TGTGCCAGCAGTTACTCGACCAGTTCGCCTGAGCAGTTCTTC. Amino acid sequence: CASSYSTSSPEQFF.

Turning to this clonotype: Compared with germline, one end of the junction differs, possibly owing to a read error. The V gene is TRBV20-1, the J gene TRBJ2-2, with D perhaps matching TRBD1 or TRBD2 (5 bases each). CDR1 is DFQATT, CDR2 SNEGSKA, per germline (reference sequence). CDR3 length equals 14 residues. The CDR3 region has the DNA TGCAGTACTAGAGGGAGCAGGGCCACCGGGGAGCTGTTTTTT. It specifies CSTRGSRATGELFF.

The chain couples TRBV4-3 to TRBJ2-5; 9 bases fit TRBD1. This CDR3 region has 16 residues. The germline CDR1 and CDR2 sequences are LGHNA and YSLEER. V shed 1 base and J 3 bases; nucleotides not matched to a gene: 6. The chain's CDR3 is CASSQGRRQGEETQYF. The CDR3 DNA sequence: TGCGCCAGCAGCCAAGGGAGGAGACAGGGGGAAGAGACCCAGTACTTC.